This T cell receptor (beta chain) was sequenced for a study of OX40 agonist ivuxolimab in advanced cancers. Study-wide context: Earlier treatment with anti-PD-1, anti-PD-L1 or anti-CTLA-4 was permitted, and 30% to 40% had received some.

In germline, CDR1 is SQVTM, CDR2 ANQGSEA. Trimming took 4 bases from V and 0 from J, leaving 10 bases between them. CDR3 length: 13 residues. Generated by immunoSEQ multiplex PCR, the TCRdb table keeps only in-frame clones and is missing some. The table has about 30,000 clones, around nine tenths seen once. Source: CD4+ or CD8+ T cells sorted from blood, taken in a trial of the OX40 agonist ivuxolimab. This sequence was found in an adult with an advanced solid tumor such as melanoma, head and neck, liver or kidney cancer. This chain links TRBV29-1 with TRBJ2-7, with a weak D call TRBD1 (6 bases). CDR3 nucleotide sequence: TGCAGCGTTGCACAGGGCACCTCCTACGAGCAGTACTTC. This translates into CSVAQGTSYEQYF.